One sample yielded the 2 T cell receptor beta chains listed below, sequenced in a study of T cells after yellow fever vaccination. Using its own MiXCR run on the 5' RACE reads, TCRdb lists one record per CDR3 protein. This table holds a few hundred thousand distinct CDR3 sequences, 7% to 10% found once. The source was PBMCs, collected more than 35 days after the first yellow fever vaccination. These receptors originate from a man aged 18 to 30 who received the YFV17D yellow fever vaccine.

The J gene is TRBJ2-1, the V gene TRBV12-3 or TRBV12-4; D not resolved. The CDR3 contains 15 residues. Trimming removed 6 bases at V and 0 bases at J, with 12 bases between. CDR3 bases: TGTGCCAGCAGCCGATACTCGAGCTCCTACAATGAGCAGTTCTTC. Its protein is CASSRYSSSYNEQFF.

This chain connects TRBV5-1 to TRBJ2-7, with 9 bases fitting TRBD1. With 3 bases clipped from V and 2 bases from J, the junction kept 9 bases outside the gene matches. This CDR3 is 16 amino acids long. From germline, CDR1 is SGHRS and CDR2 YFSETQ. This CDR3 reads CASSSTDGTGTYEQYF. CDR3 bases: TGCGCCAGCAGCTCAACCGACGGGACAGGGACCTACGAGCAGTACTTC.